A selection of T cell receptor beta chains follows, all from one sample in a study of blood T cell repertoires in COVID-19. Sequencing used immunoSEQ multiplex PCR; TCRdb keeps in-frame clones, though not all of them. Here the sample spans roughly 300,000 clones, 75% to 95% being singletons. Input material: peripheral blood. These receptors all stem from a woman aged 25 to 39 with COVID-19, enrolled during active disease. Both conserved end residues are part of each CDR3. A D gene is named only where the DNA matches it firmly. The listing skips clone size in some rows; elsewhere it reads once, few, many or a size class.

J gene,clone size,D gene,V gene,CDR3 protein,CDR3 DNA
TRBJ2-7,-,TRBD2,TRBV6-5,CASKLAGSGEQYF,TGTGCCAGCAAACTAGCGGGATCGGGCGAGCAGTACTTC
TRBJ1-2,-,TRBD1,TRBV29-1,CSVEGFEGAGYTF,TGCAGCGTTGAAGGTTTTGAGGGGGCTGGCTACACCTTC
TRBJ2-5,-,TRBD1,TRBV11-3,CASSSTTGDETQYF,TGTGCCAGCAGCTCGACCACAGGGGATGAGACCCAGTACTTC
TRBJ2-3,-,-,TRBV15,CATSRERASTQYF,TGTGCCACCAGCAGAGAGAGGGCCTCTACGCAGTATTTT
TRBJ2-3,-,TRBD2,TRBV27,CASSFRPGTSGRTPTDTQYF,TGTGCCAGCAGTTTTCGTCCCGGGACTAGCGGGAGGACCCCCACAGATACGCAGTATTTT
TRBJ2-1,-,-,TRBV18,CASSPGGYEQFF,TGTGCCAGCTCACCAGGGGGGTATGAGCAGTTCTTC
TRBJ1-1,-,-,TRBV15,CATSRPRSGRTEAFF,TGTGCCACCAGCAGACCCCGGTCTGGGAGGACTGAAGCTTTCTTT
TRBJ2-7,-,-,TRBV10-3,CAISEQVLTYEQYF,TGTGCCATCAGTGAGCAAGTACTTACCTACGAGCAGTACTTC
TRBJ2-3,once,TRBD2,TRBV15,CATSREIGLAGVTTDTQYF,TGTGCCACCAGCAGAGAAATTGGACTAGCGGGAGTAACAACAGATACGCAGTATTTT
TRBJ1-4,-,-,TRBV11-2,CASSLDAGSWEKLFF,TGTGCCAGCAGCTTAGATGCGGGGTCTTGGGAAAAACTGTTTTTT
TRBJ2-7,-,TRBD2,TRBV28,CASSLRTSGITRYEQYF,TGTGCCAGCAGCCTCCGGACTAGCGGGATTACACGCTACGAGCAGTACTTC
TRBJ2-1,-,TRBD2,TRBV30,CAWSGTSGGNEQFF,TGTGCCTGGAGCGGGACTAGCGGGGGCAATGAGCAGTTCTTC